These 26 T cell receptor beta chains came from one sample sequenced in a study of blood T cell repertoires in COVID-19. Clones were sequenced by immunoSEQ multiplex PCR, and TCRdb holds only the in-frame ones, with some missing. Among about 190,000 clones listed, around nine tenths were seen once. Sequencing was carried out using peripheral blood. The receptors derive from a woman between 70 and 85 years old with COVID-19, enrolled during active disease.

The chain links TRBV28 to TRBJ1-5; D might be TRBD1 (6 bases). Germline CDR1 is MDHEN and CDR2 is SYDVKM. Deletions cut 6 bases from V and 7 bases from J, with 16 bases between. The CDR3 spans 14 residues. The CDR3 DNA sequence: TGTGCCAGCAGCGGGCGGGGGGCTCGGCAGCCCCAGCATTTT. Amino acid sequence: CASSGRGARQPQHF.

This chain uses TRBV20-1 with TRBJ2-7, with D unclear. Germline V gene data show CDR1 as DFQATT and CDR2 as SNEGSKA (reference sequence). The CDR3 sequence is 12 residues long. The germline V and J ends were trimmed by 3 bases and 5 bases, with 11 bases remaining between them. The CDR3 DNA reads as TGCAGTGCTAGTCCTAGGTGGGACGAGCAGTACTTC. Translated, it gives CSASPRWDEQYF.

The CDR3 is CASILAPGRMTDTQYF. CDR3 nucleotides: TGTGCCAGCATACTAGCCCCAGGGAGGATGACAGATACGCAGTATTTT. The chain is built from TRBV5-8 and TRBJ2-3, with a weak D call TRBD2 (6 bases). Germline assignment: CDR1 SGHTS and CDR2 YDEGEE. V lost 6 bases, J lost 3 bases, and 20 bases lay in between. The CDR3 covers 16 residues.

The CDR3 DNA follows: TGTGCCAGCAGCGACCCCCTACGGGGGTGGACGCAGTATTTT. Protein sequence: CASSDPLRGWTQYF. The chain has TRBV2 and TRBJ2-3; D is possibly TRBD2 (6 bases). The CDR3 length is 14 residues. Between the trimmed V and J ends, which lost 6 bases and 9 bases, there was a span of 19 bases. Germline CDR1 is SNHLY and CDR2 is FYNNEI.

The DNA for the CDR3 is TGTGCCACCAGCAGAGATTTCCGACAACGTCAGCCCCAGCATTTT. Protein: CATSRDFRQRQPQHF. The chain links TRBV15 to TRBJ1-5; no firm D call. The V end was cut by 0 bases, the J end by 6 bases, with 12 bases between. Germline loops: CDR1 LNHNV, CDR2 YYDKDF (reference sequence). CDR3 length equals 15 residues.

V is TRBV24-1 and J is TRBJ1-1; D may be TRBD1 (6 bases). V was shortened by 1 base and J by 8 bases, with 10 bases between the two germline ends. The CDR3 length is 13 residues. Looked up from germline, CDR1 is KGHDR and CDR2 is SFDVKD. The DNA for the CDR3 is TGTGCCACCAGTGATTTTGGGGGCGAGGAAGCTTTCTTT. It translates to CATSDFGGEEAFF.

The V gene is TRBV19, the J gene TRBJ1-2; TRBD1 matches at 7 bases. The CDR3 has 11 residues. Germline CDR1 reads LNHDA; CDR2 reads SQIVND (reference sequence). Trimming took 7 bases from V and 6 from J; bases not matched to a gene: 2. The CDR3, as DNA: TGTGCCAGTACAGGGGGAAATGGCTACACCTTC. Encoded protein: CASTGGNGYTF.

The V call is TRBV28, the J call TRBJ1-6, with D maybe TRBD1 (6 bases). Trimming removed 1 base from V and 9 bases from J, with 10 bases in between. Germline-derived CDR1 and CDR2 are MDHEN and SYDVKM. There are 14 residues in the CDR3. The CDR3 DNA reads as TGTGCCAGCAGTTTATACAGGGAAGGTTCACCCCTCCACTTT. Translation: CASSLYREGSPLHF.

This clone was seen a single time. The chain combines TRBV29-1 with TRBJ2-4; D remains ambiguous. This CDR3 comprises 11 residues. Germline V gene lookup returns CDR1 SQVTM and CDR2 ANQGSEA. Trimming removed 5 bases from V and 3 bases from J, with 5 bases in between. The CDR3 coding sequence is TGCAGCGTTCGAGACAAAAACATTCAGTACTTC. It codes for CSVRDKNIQYF. The complete variable domain, with remaining parts taken from reference TRBV29-1 and TRBJ2-4, reads SAVISQKPSRDICQRGTSLTIQCQVDSQVTMMFWYRQQPGQSLTLIATANQGSEATYESGFVIDKFPISRPNLTFSTLTVSNMSPEDSSIYLCSVRDKNIQYFGAGTRLSVL.

The V gene is TRBV2, the J gene TRBJ2-1; D may be TRBD2 (6 bases). Germline V CDR1 and CDR2: SNHLY, FYNNEI. Trimming removed 6 bases at V and 1 base at J, with 16 bases between. The CDR3 contains 16 residues. The CDR3 sequence is CASRKTGALSYNEQFF. Written as DNA, the CDR3 is TGTGCCAGCAGGAAGACGGGAGCACTTTCCTACAATGAGCAGTTCTTC.

V usage is TRBV6-6 and J usage is TRBJ2-7; D possibly corresponds to TRBD2 (5 bases). The CDR3 loop spans 14 amino acids. V was cut by 5 bases and J by 9 bases, with 20 bases left in between. Germline V gene lookup returns CDR1 MNHNY and CDR2 SVGAGI (reference sequence). The CDR3 coding sequence is TGTGCCAGCAGTCCCCGAGGGCCTTCTGGCTCGCAGTACTTC. As protein: CASSPRGPSGSQYF.

The J gene is TRBJ2-7, the V gene TRBV28; possible D gene TRBD1, 5 bases. Deletions cut 10 bases from V and 5 bases from J, with 15 bases between. Germline V gene lookup returns CDR1 MDHEN and CDR2 SYDVKM. CDR3 length: 12 residues. Here the CDR3 DNA reads TGTGCCACCAAAACGTCAGGGAACGAGCAGTACTTC. Its protein product is CATKTSGNEQYF.

This clone was seen more than once but under ten times. V gene TRBV7-9 combines with J gene TRBJ1-1, with 7 nucleotides matching TRBD1. V lost 0 bases and J lost 4; bases outside the gene matches: 5. CDR1 SEHNR and CDR2 FQNEAQ come from the germline V gene (reference sequence). The CDR3 extends over 15 amino acids. The CDR3, as DNA: TGTGCCAGCAGCTTAGCGCTGCAGGGGGGCACTGAAGCTTTCTTT. It specifies CASSLALQGGTEAFF.

This chain joins TRBV5-7 and TRBJ1-3; D unclear. TRBV5-7 qualifies as an ORF whose function is uncertain. The CDR3 spans 15 residues. V was trimmed by 0 bases and J by 4 bases, leaving 11 bases between them. CDR3 residues: CASSLVPPRGNTIYF. For the CDR3, the DNA is TGTGCCAGCAGCTTGGTCCCCCCCCGGGGAAACACCATATATTTT.

The chain is built from TRBV19 and TRBJ2-7, with 10 bases matching TRBD2. CDR1 and CDR2 from the germline V gene are LNHDA and SQIVND (reference sequence). Trimming cost V 2 bases and J 4 bases; bases outside gene matches: 5. CDR3 length: 15 amino acids. CDR3 amino acids: CASSISGLAEYEQYF. The CDR3 DNA sequence: TGTGCCAGTAGTATAAGCGGACTAGCGGAATACGAGCAGTACTTC.

The genes are TRBV7-9 and TRBJ1-4; 7 positions agree with TRBD1. Germline CDR1 reads SEHNR; CDR2 reads FQNEAQ (reference sequence). V lost 6 bases to trimming and J lost 5 bases; unmatched junction nucleotides: 15. The CDR3 extends over 17 amino acids. The CDR3 region is CASRRTGATLRNEKLFF. The CDR3 DNA sequence: TGTGCCAGCAGAAGAACAGGGGCGACTCTGAGGAATGAAAAACTGTTTTTT.

For this clone: This CDR3 is also generated by other DNA sequences in the sample. The chain recombines TRBV15 with TRBJ2-5, with 7 bases that match TRBD1. The V gene end was trimmed by 0 bases and the J gene end by 4 bases; junction bases not matched to a gene: 2. Germline CDR1 LNHNV, CDR2 YYDKDF (reference sequence). The CDR3 covers 14 residues. This CDR3 reads CATSRDRGRETQYF. CDR3 in DNA: TGTGCCACCAGCAGAGATAGGGGGCGAGAGACCCAGTACTTC.

The chain recombines TRBV18 with TRBJ2-2; 8 bases match TRBD1. There are 16 residues in the CDR3. The V and J ends lost 5 bases and 3 bases, in that order; junction bases with no gene match: 8. Germline CDR1 is KGHSH and CDR2 is LQKENI. In DNA, the CDR3 is TGTGCCAGCTCATTGGCCGGGACAGGAGACACCGGGGAGCTGTTTTTT. It encodes CASSLAGTGDTGELFF.

The chain joins TRBV3-1 (or the pseudogene TRBV3-2) to TRBJ2-1, with 10 bases aligning to TRBD2. This CDR3 is 15 amino acids long. V was pared by 6 bases and J by 8 bases, with 10 bases of the junction left unmatched. Looked up from germline, CDR1 is LGHDT and CDR2 is YNNKEL (reference sequence). CDR3 loop: CASSGPLAGVHEQFF. CDR3 in DNA: TGTGCCAGCAGTGGGCCGCTAGCGGGAGTACATGAGCAGTTCTTC.

This clone was seen only once. The chain combines TRBV9 with TRBJ2-7, with 8 bases lining up with TRBD1. Per germline, CDR1 SGDLS and CDR2 YYNGEE. After removal of 4 bases from V and 2 bases from J, the junction contained 5 bases not matched to a gene. The CDR3 totals 14 residues. The CDR3 sequence is CASSSSGGPYEQYF. The CDR3, as DNA: TGTGCCAGCAGCAGCTCAGGGGGCCCCTACGAGCAGTACTTC. Together with reference TRBV9 and TRBJ2-7, the CDR3 gives the full variable domain: DSGVTQTPKHLITATGQRVTLRCSPRSGDLSVYWYQQSLDQGLQFLIQYYNGEERAKGNILERFSAQQFPDLHSELNLSSLELGDSALYFCASSSSGGPYEQYFGPGTRLTVT.

The chain joins TRBV29-1 to TRBJ2-1, with TRBD1 matching over 12 bases. Germline-derived CDR1 and CDR2 are SQVTM and ANQGSEA. The CDR3 is made up of 17 amino acids. J was trimmed by 2 bases and V by 6 bases; bases with no gene match: 11. The CDR3, as DNA: TGCAGCGTAACCCTAGGGGACAGGGGGCGCCCCTACAATGAGCAGTTCTTC. Protein product: CSVTLGDRGRPYNEQFF.

This chain connects TRBV5-6 to TRBJ1-5; D is undetermined. This CDR3 spans 16 amino acids. Germline CDR1 is SGHDT and CDR2 is YYEEEE. V was cut by 0 bases and J by 3 bases, with 13 bases left in between. The CDR3 coding sequence is TGTGCCAGCAGCTTGGTGGCAGGTCCTCCCAATCAGCCCCAGCATTTT. As protein: CASSLVAGPPNQPQHF.

The chain employs TRBV5-4 and TRBJ2-1, with 8 bases lining up with TRBD2. The ends lost 2 bases at V and 5 bases at J; junction bases unmatched: 6. This CDR3 has 15 residues. Germline CDR1 and CDR2: SGHNT and YYREEE (reference sequence). The CDR3 DNA reads TGTGCCAGCAGCTTCAACCCGGGAGGGGACAATGAGCAGTTCTTC. Translated, it gives CASSFNPGGDNEQFF.

The chain has TRBV27 and TRBJ2-1; 9 bases are a match to TRBD2. The CDR3 contains 16 residues. CDR1 is MNHEY, CDR2 SMNVEV, per germline (reference sequence). V lost 6 bases, J lost 7 bases, and 13 bases stayed unmatched. CDR3 DNA: TGTGCCAGCAGAAACAGTGGGGGACTAGCTTTGAATGAGCAGTTCTTC. Translated, it gives CASRNSGGLALNEQFF.

The rearrangement joins TRBV6-1 to TRBJ1-3; D not resolved. Looked up from germline, CDR1 is MNHNS and CDR2 is SASEGT. Trimming stripped 2 bases from V and 0 bases from J, with 8 bases between. The CDR3 is 15 amino acids. The CDR3 here is CASSERWSSGNTIYF. The CDR3 nucleotides read TGTGCCAGCAGTGAAAGGTGGAGCTCTGGAAACACCATATATTTT.

This rearrangement joins TRBV11-2 to TRBJ2-1, with 8 bases fitting TRBD2. CDR1 and CDR2 (germline): SGHAT, FQNNGV. This CDR3 contains 14 residues. V was clipped by 8 bases and J by 8 bases; unmatched bases: 11. The CDR3, as DNA: TGTGCCAGCGGTCCGGGACTAGGGGCGTATGAGCAGTTCTTC. Its protein is CASGPGLGAYEQFF.